A selection of T cell receptor beta chains follows, all from one sample in a study of beta chain features in type 1 diabetes. Repertoires were generated with immunoSEQ multiplex PCR, while TCRdb's copy carries only in-frame clones and drops some. This sample carries a few hundred thousand clones, 11% of them seen once, and the ten largest clones take roughly 1.4%. Sample: central memory CD4+ T cells from blood. The receptors were gathered from a young man in good health. CDR3s include the opening cysteine and the closing phenylalanine or tryptophan. The D gene is left open where the match is weak. Rows give clone size only sometimes, using once, few, many, or a class for an expanded clone.

>TRBV2|.|TRBD2|TRBJ2-7
CASSVERAGDSVRYF
TGTGCCAGCAGTGTGGAAAGAGCGGGAGATTCAGTAAGGTACTTC
>TRBV5-1|few|.|TRBJ2-5
CASSSEIGAETQYF
TGCGCCAGCAGCTCCGAGATAGGGGCGGAGACCCAGTACTTC
>TRBV28|few|.|TRBJ2-1
CASKEVDAEQFF
TGTGCCAGCAAAGAAGTAGACGCTGAGCAGTTCTTC
>TRBV7-6|few|TRBD2|TRBJ2-1
CASSPGPPTSGNNEQFF
TGTGCCAGCAGCCCAGGCCCTCCGACTAGCGGGAACAATGAGCAGTTCTTC
>TRBV30|.|.|TRBJ2-7
CAWRASGQGEQYF
TGTGCCTGGAGGGCTTCCGGGCAGGGCGAGCAGTACTTC
>TRBV5-1|.|.|TRBJ2-5
CASSLGQQETQYF
TGCGCCAGCAGCTTGGGGCAACAAGAGACCCAGTACTTC
>TRBV16|.|.|TRBJ1-1
CASSQYALNTEAFF
TGTGCCAGCAGCCAATACGCCCTGAACACTGAAGCTTTCTTT
>TRBV7-9|.|.|TRBJ1-1
CASSPRQSLTRNTEAFF
TGTGCCAGCAGCCCACGACAGAGTCTGACGAGAAACACTGAAGCTTTCTTT
>TRBV2|few|TRBD1|TRBJ2-1
CASSNLRGQAGNEQFF
TGTGCCAGCAGCAACCTTCGGGGACAGGCTGGCAATGAGCAGTTCTTC
>TRBV2|.|TRBD2|TRBJ2-3
CASSVFGGGLTDTQYF
TGTGCCAGCAGTGTTTTTGGGGGAGGGCTTACAGATACGCAGTATTTT
>TRBV9|.|.|TRBJ2-7
CASSVGRSSYEQYF
TGTGCCAGCAGCGTAGGCCGAAGCTCCTACGAGCAGTACTTC
>TRBV29-1|many|.|TRBJ2-1
CSGQRSADTNEQFF
TGCAGCGGGCAGCGTTCGGCAGACACCAATGAGCAGTTCTTC
>TRBV7-2|many|.|TRBJ2-1
CASSPDPWVLYNEQFF
TGTGCCAGCAGCCCAGACCCCTGGGTCCTTTACAATGAGCAGTTCTTC
>TRBV7-2|.|.|TRBJ2-1
CASSLGRQNEQFF
TGTGCCAGCAGCTTAGGACGGCAAAATGAGCAGTTCTTC
>TRBV7-2|few|.|TRBJ2-6
CASSLGRDSGANVLTF
TGTGCCAGCAGCTTAGGCAGGGACTCTGGGGCCAACGTCCTGACTTTC
>TRBV29-1|.|.|TRBJ1-2
CSVDSYGYTF
TGCAGCGTTGACAGCTATGGCTACACCTTC
>TRBV6-5|few|.|TRBJ1-1
CASSSVRGIEAFF
TGTGCCAGCAGTTCCGTCAGGGGAATTGAAGCTTTCTTT
>TRBV5-1|.|.|TRBJ1-2
CASSLDRTASYDGYTF
TGCGCCAGCAGCTTGGACAGGACAGCCTCTTACGATGGCTACACCTTC
>TRBV30|.|TRBD1|TRBJ2-7
CAWSAGGPGEQYF
TGTGCCTGGTCCGCAGGGGGTCCCGGCGAGCAGTACTTC
>TRBV15|few|.|TRBJ2-7
CATSYDGRPAYEQYF
TGTGCCACCAGCTATGACGGACGACCCGCCTACGAGCAGTACTTC
>TRBV7-3|few|TRBD1|TRBJ1-2
CASSLTGTGGYTF
TGTGCCAGCAGCTTAACCGGGACAGGTGGCTACACCTTC
>TRBV2|.|TRBD2|TRBJ2-7
CASTEAGPGEQYF
TGTGCCAGCACCGAAGCGGGGCCTGGCGAGCAGTACTTC
>TRBV7-9|few|TRBD2|TRBJ2-3
CASTPTAGNTDTQYF
TGTGCCAGCACGCCCACAGCGGGAAACACAGATACGCAGTATTTT
>TRBV18|.|TRBD2|TRBJ2-1
CASSGGLAGSNEQFF
TGTGCCAGCTCAGGGGGACTAGCGGGAAGTAATGAGCAGTTCTTC
>TRBV7-2|.|.|TRBJ2-7
CASSPNVLVTSEQYF
TGTGCCAGCAGCCCGAATGTACTAGTAACGAGTGAGCAGTACTTC
>TRBV19|.|TRBD2|TRBJ2-7
CASSKVAGGTYEQYF
TGTGCCAGTAGTAAAGTAGCGGGAGGGACCTACGAGCAGTACTTC
>TRBV30|few|.|TRBJ2-5
CAWSWSGASETQYF
TGTGCCTGGAGTTGGTCGGGAGCGAGTGAGACCCAGTACTTC
>TRBV30|.|TRBD1|TRBJ1-3
CAWSQGQGGGNTIYF
TGTGCCTGGAGCCAGGGACAGGGTGGTGGAAACACCATATATTTT
>TRBV4-2|.|.|TRBJ1-2
CASSQGHQAPYGYTF
TGTGCCAGCAGCCAAGGACATCAGGCTCCCTATGGCTACACCTTC
>TRBV5-4|many|.|TRBJ2-7
CASSPPGGRYEQYF
TGTGCCAGCAGCCCCCCCGGGGGACGCTACGAGCAGTACTTC
>TRBV29-1|few|.|TRBJ2-1
CSVEDTRTEQFF
TGCAGCGTTGAAGACACTAGGACTGAGCAGTTCTTC
>TRBV13|.|.|TRBJ2-1
CASSLGDLSYNEQFF
TGTGCCAGCAGCTTAGGCGACCTCTCCTACAATGAGCAGTTCTTC
>TRBV13|few|.|TRBJ2-5
CASSPRGVAGETQYF
TGTGCCAGCAGCCCCCGGGGAGTGGCCGGAGAGACCCAGTACTTC
>TRBV30|.|.|TRBJ1-6
CAWSVIGPLHF
TGTGCCTGGAGTGTGATCGGACCCCTCCACTTT
>TRBV7-9|few|TRBD2|TRBJ2-1
CASSFTSGGFSNEQFF
TGTGCCAGCAGCTTCACTAGCGGGGGTTTTAGCAATGAGCAGTTCTTC
>TRBV7-2|few|.|TRBJ2-2
CASSFRGLGQNTGELFF
TGTGCCAGCAGCTTTAGGGGATTAGGGCAGAACACCGGGGAGCTGTTTTTT
>TRBV30|few|TRBD1|TRBJ2-7
CAWSVGQGAYEQYF
TGTGCCTGGAGTGTGGGTCAGGGGGCCTACGAGCAGTACTTC
>TRBV7-6|few|TRBD1|TRBJ1-1
CASSKRAGTGRLNTEAFF
TGTGCCAGCAGCAAGCGCGCCGGGACAGGGAGGTTGAACACTGAAGCTTTCTTT
>TRBV9|.|.|TRBJ2-3
CASSLEGTDSTDTQYF
TGTGCCAGCAGCCTCGAGGGGACCGATAGCACAGATACGCAGTATTTT
>TRBV7-2|many|TRBD2|TRBJ2-3
CASSSGLAGLTDTQYF
TGTGCCAGCAGCTCGGGACTAGCGGGCCTCACAGATACGCAGTATTTT
>TRBV27|few|.|TRBJ1-2
CASSLDRSRGGYTF
TGTGCCAGCAGTTTAGACAGGTCGAGAGGTGGCTACACCTTC
>TRBV29-1|few|TRBD2|TRBJ2-7
CSVAVAGGYEQYF
TGCAGCGTTGCGGTAGCGGGAGGTTACGAGCAGTACTTC
>TRBV5-6|.|.|TRBJ2-1
CASSVGLSYNEQFF
TGTGCCAGCAGCGTTGGACTTTCCTACAATGAGCAGTTCTTC
>TRBV30|few|.|TRBJ1-5
CAWSVWGSDQPQHF
TGTGCCTGGAGTGTATGGGGGAGCGATCAGCCCCAGCATTTT
>TRBV7-6|few|.|TRBJ2-3
CASSGVGPPDTQYF
TGTGCCAGCAGCGGGGTGGGACCGCCAGATACGCAGTATTTT